The 16 T cell receptor beta chains listed next were all sequenced from one sample in a study of tumor and adjacent non-tumor tissue in lung cancer (dated by TCRdb to 2016 to 2019). RNA was isolated from bulk, unsorted tissue, and RNA quality was assessed with a NanoDrop ND-1000 and an Agilent 2100. The library relied on multiplex PCR. The reads were generated on an Illumina HiSeq 2500. TCRbeta libraries were constructed through three rounds of nested PCR with primers (Table S4) according to protocols adapted from ARM-PCR. The public sequencing data were trimmed at Q25 with fastp and processed into clonotypes with MiXCR by TCRdb, which kept only in-frame beta chains. When rows share a CDR3 protein, they turn into one entry using the most common DNA and genes. The sample yields about 110,000 distinct CDR3 sequences; 84% were counted once. The top ten clonotypes cover more than 20% of the sample. The sample comprised lung tumor tissue. All receptors come from a man in his sixties or seventies with non-small cell lung cancer.

The rearrangement uses TRBV6-1 and TRBJ1-5; 7 bases are shared with TRBD1. The CDR3 has 16 residues. The germline V gene encodes CDR1 MNHNS and CDR2 SASEGT. After removal of 3 bases from V and 6 bases from J, the junction contained 11 bases not matched to a gene. CDR3 in DNA: TGTGCCAGCAGTGAGAGGGCCCAACAGGGGTCTCAGCCCCAGCATTTT. Its protein is CASSERAQQGSQPQHF.

This clonotype occurred a few times. The chain's CDR3 is CASNQASRGYVEKLFF. CDR3 coding DNA: TGCGCCAGTAACCAAGCTTCGCGGGGCTATGTTGAAAAACTGTTTTTT. The chain employs TRBV4-1 and TRBJ1-4, with D possibly being TRBD1 (5 bases). Trimming cost V 9 bases and J 7 bases, with 24 bases left between them. Germline V gives CDR1 MGHRA, CDR2 YSYEKL. The CDR3 is made up of 16 amino acids.

This chain links TRBV5-5 with TRBJ2-7; 9 bases agree with TRBD2. The CDR3 runs to 13 residues. Per germline, CDR1 SGHKS and CDR2 YYEKEE (reference sequence). CDR3 DNA sequence: TGTGCTAGCGAAAGCGCGGGGGGGAACGAGCAGTACTTC. This codes for CASESAGGNEQYF.

As regards this clonotype: One end of the junction varies from germline; a read error may be responsible. V gene TRBV10-3 combines with J gene TRBJ1-1; a weak D match, TRBD1 (6 bases). This CDR3 spans 15 amino acids. Per germline, CDR1 ENHRY and CDR2 SYGVKD. The CDR3 DNA sequence: TGTGCCATGAGTGATCTAGGACAGAATATGTCTAAAGCTTTCTTT. It specifies CAMSDLGQNMSKAFF.

For this clonotype: A junction end diverges from the germline sequence, so it may reflect a read error. The chain has TRBV11-2 and TRBJ2-2; D may be TRBD1 (6 bases). This CDR3 has 14 amino acids. Germline lookup yields CDR1 SGHAT and CDR2 FQNNGV. Here the CDR3 DNA reads TGTGCCATCAGTCTGGACAGTCAGTCCGGAGAGCTGTTTTTT. Translation gives CAISLDSQSGELFF.

As concerns this clonotype: One end of the junction fails to match germline, which may point to a read error. CDR3 sequence reads: CVIKRAGSYEQYF. The CDR3, as DNA: TGTGTCATCAAACGGGCGGGGAGCTACGAGCAGTACTTC. The chain combines TRBV10-3 with TRBJ2-7; tentatively, D is TRBD2 (6 bases). Looked up from germline, CDR1 is ENHRY and CDR2 is SYGVKD. The CDR3 sequence is 13 residues long.

To note about this clonotype: An end of the junction differs from the germline gene, which may be a read error. The chain recombines TRBV6-2 or TRBV6-3 with TRBJ1-2, with a tentative D call TRBD1 (6 bases). CDR1 and CDR2 from the germline V gene are MNHEY and SVGEGT. There are 15 residues in the CDR3. The CDR3 loop is CAISQRTVLNYDYTF. In nucleotides, the CDR3 is TGTGCCATCAGCCAAAGGACAGTTCTTAACTATGACTACACCTTC.

As regards this clonotype: Just one base apart from a much larger clone, this may be a read error. As DNA, the CDR3 is TGCAGTGTTGGGACAGGTATTGGAGAGACCCAGTACTTC. This sequence encodes CSVGTGIGETQYF. The rearrangement joins TRBV20-1 to TRBJ2-5; 8 nucleotides agree with TRBD1. With 7 bases clipped from V and 4 bases from J, the junction kept 8 bases outside the gene matches. The V gene's germline CDR1 is DFQATT and CDR2 SNEGSKA (reference sequence). The CDR3 is 13 amino acids.

Note on this clonotype: The CDR3 does not close with the conserved phenylalanine or tryptophan, likely indicating a read error. V is TRBV10-2 and J is TRBJ2-7; either TRBD1 or TRBD2 may supply D (6 bases each). Germline V gene lookup returns CDR1 WSHSY and CDR2 SAAADI. The V end lost 10 bases, the J end lost 5 bases, and 21 bases lay between the germline ends. The CDR3 covers 14 residues. The CDR3 DNA follows: TGCGCCAACAGGGAAGCCGGGACTCGGGACGAGCAGTACATC. It codes for CANREAGTRDEQYI.

The chain couples TRBV11-2 to TRBJ2-1; 7 positions match TRBD1. The germline gives CDR1 SGHAT, CDR2 FQNNGV. The CDR3 runs to 14 residues. Trimming at V came to 6 bases and at J to 5 bases, leaving 7 bases not matched to a gene. The CDR3 protein is CASRGGRPDNEQFF. In DNA, the CDR3 is TGTGCCAGCAGAGGGGGCCGCCCGGACAATGAGCAGTTCTTC.

The chain links TRBV14 to TRBJ1-2; no firm D call. There are 13 residues in the CDR3. V was clipped by 2 bases and J by 6 bases, with 10 bases between them. Germline V lookup: CDR1 SGHDN, CDR2 FVKESK. In DNA form, the CDR3 reads TGTGCCAGCAGCCAAACATATTATGATGGCTACACCTTC. Translation gives CASSQTYYDGYTF.

A remark on this clonotype: The junction does not match germline at one end; this may be a read error. The chain couples TRBV4-3 to TRBJ2-1; 8 nucleotides line up with TRBD2. The CDR3 covers 17 residues. Germline V lookup: CDR1 LGHNA, CDR2 YSLEER. The CDR3 spells CPSSHDPAGAGYNEQFF. The CDR3 nucleotides are TGCCCCAGCAGCCATGACCCAGCGGGAGCTGGATACAATGAGCAGTTCTTC.

Regarding this clonotype: Germline and junction disagree at one end, which may indicate a read error. The rearrangement uses TRBV10-3 and TRBJ1-2; a weak D match, TRBD1 (5 bases). This CDR3 comprises 15 residues. The germline gives CDR1 ENHRY, CDR2 SYGVKD. The CDR3 reads CVISESSRDFYGYTF. CDR3 sequence (DNA): TGTGTCATCAGTGAGTCTAGCAGGGACTTTTATGGCTACACCTTC.

In this sample, this clonotype turned up a few times. The rearrangement links TRBV14 to TRBJ1-5; the D gene is possibly TRBD1 (5 bases). Germline V gene lookup returns CDR1 SGHDN and CDR2 FVKESK. The CDR3 loop spans 13 amino acids. Trimming took off 4 bases at V and 11 bases at J, with 15 bases between the two ends. CDR3 loop: CASSREMGQSQHF. The CDR3 nucleotides are TGTGCCAGCAGCCGAGAGATGGGGCAGTCCCAGCATTTT.

The chain couples TRBV10-1 to TRBJ2-1; 7 bases line up with TRBD2. This CDR3 is 18 amino acids long. Germline CDR1 and CDR2: WNHNN and SYGVQD (reference sequence). The CDR3, as DNA: TGCGGTAGCAGTGCGGGACTATCGGGGGGAAGCTCCTACAATGAGCAGTTCTTC. Translated, it gives CGSSAGLSGGSSYNEQFF.

To note about this clonotype: A clone one base away is much larger, so this may be a read error. This chain links TRBV12-3 or TRBV12-4 with TRBJ2-3, with TRBD1 identical over 8 bases. The CDR3 runs 13 residues. V was clipped by 6 bases and J by 6 bases; unmatched bases: 5. The CDR3 nucleotides read TGTGCCAGCAGGCCAGGGGGCGTCGATACGCAGTATTTT. Its translation: CASRPGGVDTQYF.